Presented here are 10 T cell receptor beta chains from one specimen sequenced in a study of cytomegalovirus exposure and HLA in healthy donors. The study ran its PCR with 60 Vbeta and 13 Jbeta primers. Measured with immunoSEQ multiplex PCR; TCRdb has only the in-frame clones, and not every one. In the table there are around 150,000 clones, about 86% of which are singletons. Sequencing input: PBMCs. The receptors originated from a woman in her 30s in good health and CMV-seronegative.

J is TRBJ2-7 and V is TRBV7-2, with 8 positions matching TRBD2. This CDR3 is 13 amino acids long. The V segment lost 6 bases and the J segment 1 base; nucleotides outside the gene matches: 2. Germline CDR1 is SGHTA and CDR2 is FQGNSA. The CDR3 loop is CASRLAVSYEQYF. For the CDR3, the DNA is TGTGCCAGCAGACTAGCGGTTTCCTACGAGCAGTACTTC.

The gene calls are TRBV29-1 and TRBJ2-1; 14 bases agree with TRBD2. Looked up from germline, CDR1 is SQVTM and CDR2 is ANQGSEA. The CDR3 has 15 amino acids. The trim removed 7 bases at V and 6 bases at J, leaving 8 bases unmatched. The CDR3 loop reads CSAEGLAGVGNEQFF. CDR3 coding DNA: TGCAGCGCAGAGGGACTAGCGGGAGTAGGCAATGAGCAGTTCTTC.

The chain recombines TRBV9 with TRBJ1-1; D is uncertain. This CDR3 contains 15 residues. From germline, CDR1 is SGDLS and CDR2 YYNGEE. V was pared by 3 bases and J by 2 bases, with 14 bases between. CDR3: CASSDRPEFNTEAFF. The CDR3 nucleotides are TGTGCCAGCAGCGACAGACCCGAATTCAACACTGAAGCTTTCTTT.

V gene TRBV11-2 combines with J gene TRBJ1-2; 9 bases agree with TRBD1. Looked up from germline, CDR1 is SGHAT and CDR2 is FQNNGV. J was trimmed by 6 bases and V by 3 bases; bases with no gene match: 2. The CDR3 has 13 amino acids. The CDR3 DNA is TGTGCCAGCAGCTTGTGGACAGGGGATGGCTACACCTTC. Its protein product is CASSLWTGDGYTF.

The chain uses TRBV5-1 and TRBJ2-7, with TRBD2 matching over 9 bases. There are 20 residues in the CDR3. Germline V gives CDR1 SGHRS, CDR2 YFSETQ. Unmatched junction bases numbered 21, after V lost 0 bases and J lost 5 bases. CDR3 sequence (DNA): TGCGCCAGCAGCTTGGCCCCCACCATCTTGACTAGCGGCCAGACCCACGAGCAGTACTTC. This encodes CASSLAPTILTSGQTHEQYF.

The CDR3 nucleotides read TGTGCCAGCAGCTTTTCCGGGGGAGTGAACGAGCAGTACTTC. Its translation is CASSFSGGVNEQYF. V gene TRBV7-3 combines with J gene TRBJ2-7, with a tentative D call TRBD2 (6 bases). V lost 3 bases to trimming and J lost 5 bases, with 14 bases between them. This CDR3 is 14 amino acids long. CDR1 and CDR2 (germline): SGHTA, FQGTGA.

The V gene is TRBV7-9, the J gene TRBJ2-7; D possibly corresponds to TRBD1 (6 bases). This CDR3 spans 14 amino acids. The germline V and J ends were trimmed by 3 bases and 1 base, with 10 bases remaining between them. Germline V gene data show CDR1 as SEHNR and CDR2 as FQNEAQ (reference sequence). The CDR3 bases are TGTGCCAGCAGCTTCCCAGGGGCTTCCTACGAGCAGTACTTC. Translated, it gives CASSFPGASYEQYF.

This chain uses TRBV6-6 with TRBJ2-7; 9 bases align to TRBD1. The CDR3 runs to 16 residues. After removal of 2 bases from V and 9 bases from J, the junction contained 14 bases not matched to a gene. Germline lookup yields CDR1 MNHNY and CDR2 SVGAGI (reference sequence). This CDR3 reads CASSYRNTGGLTRQYF. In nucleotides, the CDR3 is TGTGCCAGCAGTTACCGGAACACAGGGGGCCTTACGAGGCAGTACTTC.

The CDR3: CASSPHFGQGPNSPLHF. The CDR3 DNA reads as TGTGCCAGCAGCCCCCACTTCGGACAGGGCCCTAATTCACCCCTCCACTTT. V is TRBV9 and J is TRBJ1-6, with TRBD1 matching over 8 bases. The CDR3 covers 17 residues. Germline CDR1 and CDR2: SGDLS and YYNGEE. Germline trimming cut 4 bases from V and 6 bases from J; bases unmatched to any gene: 12. Supplemented by reference TRBV9 and TRBJ1-6, the full variable domain reads DSGVTQTPKHLITATGQRVTLRCSPRSGDLSVYWYQQSLDQGLQFLIQYYNGEERAKGNILERFSAQQFPDLHSELNLSSLELGDSALYFCASSPHFGQGPNSPLHFGNGTRLTVT.

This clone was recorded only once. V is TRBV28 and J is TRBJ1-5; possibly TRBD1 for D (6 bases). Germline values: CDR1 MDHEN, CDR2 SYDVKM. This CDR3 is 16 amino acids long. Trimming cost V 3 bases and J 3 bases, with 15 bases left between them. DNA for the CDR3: TGTGCCAGCAGTTTCGTGTGGACAGTCATCAATCAGCCCCAGCATTTT. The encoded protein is CASSFVWTVINQPQHF.